These 21 T cell receptor beta chains originate from one sample sequenced in a study of cytomegalovirus exposure and HLA in healthy donors. PCR involved 60 Vbeta and 13 Jbeta primers. TCRdb's table, derived via immunoSEQ multiplex PCR, lists solely in-frame clones and lacks some. The table includes around 96,000 clones, 64% detected once. Sequenced sample: PBMCs. Receptors were obtained from a man aged 55 to 69 in good health and CMV-seronegative.

This clone was picked up a small number of times. The chain employs TRBV5-4 and TRBJ2-5; TRBD2 aligns across 13 bases. The germline V gene has CDR1 SGHNT and CDR2 YYREEE (reference sequence). The V segment lost 4 bases and the J segment 4 bases; nucleotides outside the gene matches: 4. The CDR3 consists of 15 residues. In DNA form, the CDR3 reads TGTGCCAGCAGCCCAGGACTAGCGGGAGCAGAGACCCAGTACTTC. Translated: CASSPGLAGAETQYF.

The chain is built from TRBV12-5 and TRBJ2-1, with TRBD1 matching over 7 bases. CDR3 length equals 15 residues. Germline CDR1 LGHNT, CDR2 FRNRAP. With 5 bases clipped from V and 0 bases from J, the junction kept 4 bases outside the gene matches. The CDR3 DNA follows: TGTGCTAGTGGTGAACCAGGGGGCTCCTACAATGAGCAGTTCTTC. It is translated as CASGEPGGSYNEQFF.

This clone occurred once. J is TRBJ1-3 and V is TRBV28; 7 nucleotides match TRBD1. The V gene's germline CDR1 is MDHEN and CDR2 SYDVKM. The CDR3 runs 15 residues. The trim removed 3 bases at V and 2 bases at J, leaving 4 bases unmatched. The CDR3 DNA is TGTGCCAGCAGTTTCCTAACAGGGGCTGGAAACACCATATATTTT. This codes for CASSFLTGAGNTIYF.

This clone came up many times. The chain links TRBV6-4 to TRBJ2-4; 13 nucleotides agree with TRBD2. The trim removed 4 bases at V and 2 bases at J, leaving 5 bases unmatched. The CDR3 runs 17 residues. Germline V gene sequence: CDR1 MRHNA, CDR2 SNTAGT. The CDR3 loop is CASSATSGGASKNIQYF. Here the CDR3 DNA reads TGTGCCAGCAGTGCCACTAGCGGGGGGGCGTCCAAAAACATTCAGTACTTC.

This clone was seen only a few times. The V gene is TRBV14, the J gene TRBJ2-7; D is unclear. Germline V gene sequence: CDR1 SGHDN, CDR2 FVKESK. Between the trimmed V and J ends, which lost 1 base and 4 bases, there was a span of 2 bases. The CDR3 extends over 11 amino acids. DNA for the CDR3: TGTGCCAGCAGCCAAGCTTACGAGCAGTACTTC. Its protein product is CASSQAYEQYF.

V is TRBV27 and J is TRBJ1-5; D is uncertain. Trimming shortened V by 6 bases and J by 5 bases, and 17 bases separated the two germline ends. This CDR3 is built from 15 residues. From germline, CDR1 is MNHEY and CDR2 SMNVEV (reference sequence). CDR3 loop: CASRRGRAADQPQHF. The CDR3 DNA is TGTGCCAGCAGGCGCGGGCGGGCGGCCGATCAGCCCCAGCATTTT.

The table lists this clone with a count of one. The chain is built from TRBV27 and TRBJ1-3; the D is unclear. The CDR3 has 14 amino acids. Trimming removed 5 bases from V and 0 bases from J, with 8 bases in between. Germline CDR1 reads MNHEY; CDR2 reads SMNVEV (reference sequence). CDR3 sequence: CASSEVFSGNTIYF. The CDR3 DNA reads as TGTGCCAGCAGTGAGGTATTCTCTGGAAACACCATATATTTT.

Only a few counts were recorded for this clone. The CDR3 here is CASSLVTRTAAFF. The CDR3 DNA reads as TGTGCCAGCAGCTTAGTCACGAGGACAGCAGCTTTCTTT. V gene TRBV11-3 combines with J gene TRBJ1-1, with D possibly TRBD1 on 6 matching bases. CDR1 is SGHNT and CDR2 is YENEEA in the germline V gene. The CDR3 extends over 13 amino acids. The V end lost 1 base, the J end lost 10 bases, and 13 bases lay between the germline ends.

This chain connects TRBV11-2 to TRBJ2-7, with 13 bases that match TRBD2. The J segment lost 3 bases and the V segment lost 5 bases, leaving 4 bases of the junction unmatched. The CDR3 length is 15 residues. The V gene's germline CDR1 is SGHAT and CDR2 FQNNGV. The CDR3 reads CASSPRTSGGYEQYF. The CDR3 region has the DNA TGTGCCAGCAGCCCACGGACTAGCGGGGGCTACGAGCAGTACTTC.

This clone was recorded a few times. The chain combines TRBV5-1 with TRBJ2-3, with a possible D match to TRBD1 (6 bases). This CDR3 is 16 amino acids long. Per the germline V gene, CDR1 is SGHRS and CDR2 is YFSETQ. The V gene lost 4 bases and the J gene lost 1 base, with 16 bases spanning the gap. Written as DNA, the CDR3 is TGCGCCAGCAGCCCCCCCGGACAGCTCGGCACAGATACGCAGTATTTT. The encoded protein is CASSPPGQLGTDTQYF.

The chain links TRBV5-4 to TRBJ1-1; TRBD1 is a possible D gene (5 bases). The germline CDR1 and CDR2 sequences are SGHNT and YYREEE (reference sequence). V was pared by 0 bases and J by 3 bases, with 12 bases between. The CDR3 is 15 residues long. CDR3 residues: CASSLDPGEDTEAFF. The CDR3 DNA follows: TGTGCCAGCAGCTTGGATCCGGGGGAGGACACTGAAGCTTTCTTT. Together with reference TRBV5-4 and TRBJ1-1, the CDR3 gives the full variable domain: ETGVTQSPTHLIKTRGQQVTLRCSSQSGHNTVSWYQQALGQGPQFIFQYYREEENGRGNFPPRFSGLQFPNYSSELNVNALELDDSALYLCASSLDPGEDTEAFFGQGTRLTVV.

The CDR3 region is CASSPTPLAGNYNEQFF. CDR3 sequence (DNA): TGCGCCAGCAGCCCAACCCCACTAGCGGGGAACTACAATGAGCAGTTCTTC. J is TRBJ2-1 and V is TRBV5-1; 10 bases map to TRBD2. The V segment lost 4 bases and the J segment 3 bases; nucleotides outside the gene matches: 10. The length of the CDR3 is 17 residues. Per the germline V gene, CDR1 is SGHRS and CDR2 is YFSETQ.

V and J are TRBV6-6 and TRBJ2-6; 8 positions match TRBD1. This CDR3 comprises 16 residues. V shed 5 bases and J 0 bases; nucleotides not matched to a gene: 3. The germline V gene encodes CDR1 MNHNY and CDR2 SVGAGI (reference sequence). CDR3 nucleotide sequence: TGTGCCAGCAGTGGGGGACAGGACTCTGGGGCCAACGTCCTGACTTTC. Translating it yields CASSGGQDSGANVLTF.

V gene TRBV9 combines with J gene TRBJ1-1; tentatively, D is TRBD1 (6 bases). Germline values: CDR1 SGDLS, CDR2 YYNGEE. The CDR3 contains 15 residues. V gave up 3 bases and J gave up 4 bases, with 16 bases separating them. The CDR3 protein is CASSASGQTGTEAFF. As DNA, the CDR3 is TGTGCCAGCAGCGCGTCGGGACAAACGGGCACTGAAGCTTTCTTT.

The gene calls are TRBV5-6 and TRBJ2-7; 8 nucleotides line up with TRBD2. The CDR3 is made up of 15 amino acids. The V and J ends lost 4 bases and 0 bases, in that order; junction bases with no gene match: 6. Per germline, CDR1 SGHDT and CDR2 YYEEEE. The CDR3 region has the DNA TGTGCCAGCAGCCTTAGCGGGACTAGCTCCTACGAGCAGTACTTC. It codes for CASSLSGTSSYEQYF.

The chain employs TRBV5-1 and TRBJ1-1; tentatively, D is TRBD1 (6 bases). The V and J ends lost 5 bases and 4 bases respectively, with 12 bases between them. In germline, CDR1 is SGHRS, CDR2 YFSETQ. The CDR3 has 13 residues. CDR3 coding DNA: TGCGCCAGCAGTGACAGGTCAGGCACTGAAGCTTTCTTT. It codes for CASSDRSGTEAFF. The full variable domain, its missing parts supplied by reference TRBV5-1 and TRBJ1-1, is KAGVTQTPRYLIKTRGQQVTLSCSPISGHRSVSWYQQTPGQGLQFLFEYFSETQRNKGNFPGRFSGRQFSNSRSEMNVSTLELGDSALYLCASSDRSGTEAFFGQGTRLTVV.

The chain combines TRBV7-5 with TRBJ1-3. TRBV7-5 is reported as a pseudogene. The length of the CDR3 is 17 residues. The CDR3 protein is CVRIRGFVKKTGNTIYF. The CDR3 DNA sequence: TGTGTCAGAATCCGGGGGTTTGTAAAAAAGACTGGAAACACCATATATTTT.

CDR3 amino acids: CASSQESTLVQQFF. CDR3 coding DNA: TGCGCCAGCAGCCAAGAATCGACACTAGTTCAGCAGTTCTTC. This rearrangement joins TRBV4-1 to TRBJ2-1, with D possibly being TRBD2 (5 bases). The CDR3 totals 14 residues. The germline V gene encodes CDR1 MGHRA and CDR2 YSYEKL. The V and J ends lost 0 bases and 11 bases respectively, with 14 bases between them.

This clone was detected a few times. J is TRBJ1-2 and V is TRBV19; D unclear. Per the germline V gene, CDR1 is LNHDA and CDR2 is SQIVND (reference sequence). This CDR3 has 13 amino acids. V lost 11 bases and J 2 bases, leaving 15 bases between the germline ends. The CDR3, as DNA: TGTGCCTCAACGAGGCGGCTAAACTATGGCTACACCTTC. Translated: CASTRRLNYGYTF. Filled out from reference TRBV19 and TRBJ1-2, the complete variable domain reads DGGITQSPKYLFRKEGQNVTLSCEQNLNHDAMYWYRQDPGQGLRLIYYSQIVNDFQKGDIAEGYSVSREKKESFPLTVTSAQKNPTAFYLCASTRRLNYGYTFGSGTRLTVV.

The gene calls are TRBV29-1 and TRBJ1-2; no clear D. Germline values: CDR1 SQVTM, CDR2 ANQGSEA. This CDR3 is 12 amino acids long. V shed 2 bases and J shed 5 bases, with 9 bases lying between them. CDR3 bases: TGCAGCGTTGAACGAACTCCTTATGGCTACACCTTC. Amino acid sequence: CSVERTPYGYTF.

The rearrangement uses TRBV4-1 and TRBJ2-2, with TRBD2 matching over 14 bases. Losses at the gene ends were 0 bases for V and 6 bases for J; bases not matched to a gene: 9. The germline V gene has CDR1 MGHRA and CDR2 YSYEKL. This CDR3 contains 19 residues. The CDR3 DNA sequence: TGCGCCAGCAGCCAAGATTTCCCGGGACTAGCGGGAGTAGCCGGGGAGCTGTTTTTT. This encodes CASSQDFPGLAGVAGELFF.